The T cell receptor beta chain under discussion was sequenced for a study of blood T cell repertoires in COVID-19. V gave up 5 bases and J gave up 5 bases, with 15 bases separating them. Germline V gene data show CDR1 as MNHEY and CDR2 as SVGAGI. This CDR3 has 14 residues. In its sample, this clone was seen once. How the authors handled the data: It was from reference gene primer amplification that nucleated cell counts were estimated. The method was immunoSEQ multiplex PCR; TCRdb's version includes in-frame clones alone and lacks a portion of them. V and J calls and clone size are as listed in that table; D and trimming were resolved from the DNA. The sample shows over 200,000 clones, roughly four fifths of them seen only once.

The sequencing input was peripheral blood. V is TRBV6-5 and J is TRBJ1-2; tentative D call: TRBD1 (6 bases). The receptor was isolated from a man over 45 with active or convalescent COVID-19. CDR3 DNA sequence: TGTGCCAGCAGTCTCCAGACAGGTACTTATGGCTACACCTTC. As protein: CASSLQTGTYGYTF.